Below, 18 T cell receptor beta chains from the same sample are listed, as sequenced in a study of beta chain features in type 1 diabetes. Findings and caveats of the study: All four CD4+ subsets from Type 1 diabetes patients carried moderately but significantly shorter TCRB CDR3s.

The antigens these receptors bind are not known. Sequencing targeted expressed TCRB transcripts, as all isolated RNA had been reverse transcribed. Generated by immunoSEQ multiplex PCR, the TCRdb table keeps only in-frame clones and is missing some. The sample consists of a few hundred thousand clones, about 11% of them appearing once. The sequencing sample was made of naive CD4+ T cells from blood. Receptor source: a man younger than 45 with type 1 diabetes.

This clone has just a few counts. The rearrangement links TRBV4-2 to TRBJ2-1; D is possibly TRBD2 (5 bases). Between the trimmed V and J ends, which lost 0 bases and 9 bases, there was a span of 21 bases. From germline, CDR1 is LGHNA and CDR2 YNFKEQ. The CDR3 consists of 17 residues. The CDR3 loop is CASSQDPPTSIMSEQFF. Written as DNA, the CDR3 is TGTGCCAGCAGCCAAGATCCCCCTACTAGTATTATGAGTGAGCAGTTCTTC.

This clone occurred a few times. This chain connects TRBV9 to TRBJ1-6, with TRBD1 as a possible D gene (5 bases). Trimming stripped 2 bases from V and 7 bases from J, with 10 bases between. Germline V gene sequence: CDR1 SGDLS, CDR2 YYNGEE. The CDR3 runs 14 residues. CDR3 sequence (DNA): TGTGCCAGCAGCGTTAGGGGCGCGAATTCACCCCTCCACTTT. Encoded protein: CASSVRGANSPLHF.

A few counts support this clone. V and J are TRBV4-3 and TRBJ2-1, with 15 nucleotides matching TRBD2. The germline V gene encodes CDR1 LGHNA and CDR2 YSLEER. Trimming cost V 5 bases and J 7 bases; bases outside gene matches: 9. The CDR3 loop spans 17 amino acids. DNA of the CDR3: TGCGCCAGCAGCACCCGGACTAGCGGGGGGGCCGTGAATGAGCAGTTCTTC. This encodes CASSTRTSGGAVNEQFF.

This clone turned up a few times. The rearrangement links TRBV7-2 to TRBJ2-3; TRBD2 is a possible D gene (6 bases). The CDR3 runs to 19 residues. The germline V gene has CDR1 SGHTA and CDR2 FQGNSA. With 6 bases removed from V and 2 bases from J, the gap between germline ends came to 27 bases. Written as DNA, the CDR3 is TGTGCCAGCAGTCTTTTTAGGAGGGCACTAGTCGGGACCACAGATACGCAGTATTTT. Its protein product is CASSLFRRALVGTTDTQYF. The full variable domain, rest sourced from reference TRBV7-2 and TRBJ2-3, is GAGVSQSPSNKVTEKGKDVELRCDPISGHTALYWYRQSLGQGLEFLIYFQGNSAPDKSGLPSDRFSAERTGGSVSTLTIQRTQQEDSAVYLCASSLFRRALVGTTDTQYFGPGTRLTVL.

This clone has a handful of counts. The rearrangement joins TRBV9 to TRBJ1-2; D is uncertain. V was shortened by 3 bases and J by 5 bases, with 8 bases between the two germline ends. The CDR3 length is 12 residues. CDR1 is SGDLS, CDR2 YYNGEE, per germline. The CDR3 DNA is TGTGCCAGCAGCGCCCTCCGGTATGGCTACACCTTC. Its translation is CASSALRYGYTF. Full variable domain (remainder filled in from reference TRBV9 and TRBJ1-2): DSGVTQTPKHLITATGQRVTLRCSPRSGDLSVYWYQQSLDQGLQFLIQYYNGEERAKGNILERFSAQQFPDLHSELNLSSLELGDSALYFCASSALRYGYTFGSGTRLTVV.

The table lists this clone with a few counts. V and J are TRBV29-1 and TRBJ1-1, with a weak D call TRBD1 (5 bases). The CDR3 totals 14 residues. Per germline, CDR1 SQVTM and CDR2 ANQGSEA. Trimming removed 6 bases at V and 0 bases at J, with 14 bases between. CDR3 DNA: TGCAGCGTGGTACGGGGAGGGGTGAACACTGAAGCTTTCTTT. This codes for CSVVRGGVNTEAFF.

J is TRBJ1-4 and V is TRBV2; 7 bases agree with TRBD1. Looked up from germline, CDR1 is SNHLY and CDR2 is FYNNEI. The CDR3 is made up of 15 amino acids. V lost 4 bases and J lost 8; bases outside the gene matches: 10. The CDR3 reads CASSGDRKGFEKLFF. The CDR3 nucleotides are TGTGCCAGCAGTGGGGACAGAAAGGGTTTCGAAAAACTGTTTTTT.

This clone has just a few counts. The J gene is TRBJ2-7, the V gene TRBV28, with 7 positions matching TRBD1. Germline V gives CDR1 MDHEN, CDR2 SYDVKM. The CDR3 runs 14 residues. Trimming at V came to 5 bases and at J to 0 bases, leaving 4 bases not matched to a gene. This CDR3 is CASSPGGRSYEQYF. The CDR3 nucleotides read TGTGCCAGCAGTCCAGGGGGTCGCTCCTACGAGCAGTACTTC.

This chain links TRBV9 with TRBJ2-2, with TRBD1 matching over 7 bases. CDR1 and CDR2 (germline): SGDLS, YYNGEE. The CDR3 has 18 amino acids. After removal of 3 bases from V and 5 bases from J, the junction contained 16 bases not matched to a gene. The CDR3 sequence: CASSAKGLGTAHTGELFF. In DNA form, the CDR3 reads TGTGCCAGCAGCGCCAAGGGGTTGGGGACAGCCCATACCGGGGAGCTGTTTTTT.

This clone appeared a few times. The chain links TRBV7-3 to TRBJ2-2, with D perhaps TRBD1 (5 bases). The CDR3 is made up of 16 amino acids. The V and J ends lost 6 bases and 0 bases respectively, with 14 bases between them. CDR1 is SGHTA and CDR2 is FQGTGA in the germline V gene. Written as DNA, the CDR3 is TGTGCCAGCAGTTCCCAGGGCTTATCGAACACCGGGGAGCTGTTTTTT. Translated: CASSSQGLSNTGELFF. Drawing the rest from reference TRBV7-3 and TRBJ2-2, the complete variable domain is GAGVSQTPSNKVTEKGKYVELRCDPISGHTALYWYRQSLGQGPEFLIYFQGTGAADDSGLPNDRFFAVRPEGSVSTLKIQRTERGDSAVYLCASSSQGLSNTGELFFGEGSRLTVL.

This clone was seen only a few times. The chain joins TRBV11-1 to TRBJ2-1, with 10 bases matching TRBD2. Trimming removed 7 bases from V and 1 base from J; junction bases left unmatched: 13. This CDR3 is 18 amino acids long. The germline CDR1 and CDR2 sequences are SGHAT and FQDESV (reference sequence). CDR3 sequence (DNA): TGTGCCAGCACCACCAGAGTAGCGGGGGGCCCGTCCTACAATGAGCAGTTCTTC. Amino acids: CASTTRVAGGPSYNEQFF.

This clone turned up a few times. The rearrangement joins TRBV5-1 to TRBJ1-1; a weak D match, TRBD1 (6 bases). V was pared by 6 bases and J by 1 base, with 10 bases between. The CDR3 length is 13 residues. CDR1 SGHRS and CDR2 YFSETQ come from the germline V gene. CDR3 sequence: CASNPQGNTEAFF. In nucleotides, the CDR3 is TGCGCCAGCAACCCACAGGGGAACACTGAAGCTTTCTTT.

CDR3 loop: CASSTLAGGPRDTQYF. The CDR3 DNA reads as TGTGCCAGCAGCACTCTAGCGGGGGGGCCGAGGGATACGCAGTATTTT. The genes are TRBV11-2 and TRBJ2-3; 12 bases match TRBD2. V shed 5 bases, J shed 6 bases, and the junction held 9 bases outside the gene matches. Germline CDR1 SGHAT, CDR2 FQNNGV. The length of the CDR3 is 16 residues.

J is TRBJ2-3 and V is TRBV5-5; D unclear. The CDR3 has 12 residues. Germline loops: CDR1 SGHKS, CDR2 YYEKEE (reference sequence). Trimming removed 4 bases from V and 6 bases from J, with 9 bases in between. Here the CDR3 DNA reads TGTGCCAGCAGCCAACTACGGGATACGCAGTATTTT. This translates into CASSQLRDTQYF.

This rearrangement joins TRBV5-1 to TRBJ2-7; the D gene is possibly TRBD1 (5 bases). CDR3 length equals 13 residues. Trimming pared 1 base from V and 6 bases from J, leaving 11 bases between. CDR1 and CDR2 (germline): SGHRS, YFSETQ. CDR3 bases: TGCGCCAGCAGCTTGCAGGGCCCCTCCGAGCAGTACTTC. The encoded protein is CASSLQGPSEQYF.

The rearrangement joins TRBV7-3 to TRBJ2-1; D not certain. V was cut by 1 base and J by 5 bases, with 6 bases left in between. The CDR3 is 13 amino acids. Germline V gene lookup returns CDR1 SGHTA and CDR2 FQGTGA. This CDR3 is CASSLNIDNEQFF. The CDR3 DNA follows: TGTGCCAGCAGCTTAAATATTGACAATGAGCAGTTCTTC.

This sequence joins TRBV7-3 and TRBJ2-7, with TRBD1 as a possible D gene (5 bases). The CDR3 spans 13 residues. Germline V gives CDR1 SGHTA, CDR2 FQGTGA. V lost 2 bases, J lost 5 bases, and 10 bases lay in between. The CDR3 sequence: CASSLSRDDEQYF. CDR3 nucleotide sequence: TGTGCCAGCAGCTTATCCAGGGATGACGAGCAGTACTTC.

This clone came up a few times. CDR3 DNA: TGTGCCAGCAGTTACTCTAGTGACACTGAAGCTTTCTTT. Its protein is CASSYSSDTEAFF. The V and J genes are TRBV6-5 and TRBJ1-1; D not resolved. This CDR3 region has 13 residues. V was trimmed by 0 bases and J by 3 bases, leaving 5 bases between them. Germline lookup yields CDR1 MNHEY and CDR2 SVGAGI.